A single sample gave rise to the 15 T cell receptor beta chains below, sequenced in a study of CD8 T cells in Susac syndrome. Reverse transcription of about 0.45 to 1 ug RNA used random hexamers. One entry per CDR3 protein results from TCRdb running MiXCR on the immunoSEQ multiplex PCR reads. This sample has approximately 150,000 distinct CDR3 sequences, with 90% to 97% found just once. Sequences were obtained from CD4+ T cells from PBMCs. These receptors all come from a human donor with Susac syndrome.

The genes are TRBV7-2 and TRBJ2-1; 9 nucleotides line up with TRBD2. V was pared by 3 bases and J by 7 bases, with 4 bases of the junction left unmatched. This CDR3 is 14 amino acids long. Germline values: CDR1 SGHTA, CDR2 FQGNSA. CDR3 region: CASSFAGGRNEQFF. The CDR3 DNA sequence: TGTGCCAGCAGCTTCGCGGGAGGGCGGAATGAGCAGTTCTTC.

The J gene is TRBJ2-7, the V gene TRBV9; D uncertain. The CDR3 contains 14 residues. The germline V gene has CDR1 SGDLS and CDR2 YYNGEE. Between the trimmed V and J ends, which lost 0 bases and 4 bases, there was a span of 11 bases. The CDR3 reads CASSVGQDLYEQYF. The CDR3 nucleotides read TGTGCCAGCAGCGTAGGCCAGGACCTATACGAGCAGTACTTC.

V gene TRBV20-1 combines with J gene TRBJ2-1; TRBD2 aligns across 8 bases. This CDR3 has 14 residues. J gave up 2 bases and V 2 bases, and 2 bases lay outside the gene matches. Germline V gives CDR1 DFQATT, CDR2 SNEGSKA (reference sequence). The CDR3 DNA reads as TGCAGTGCTAGATGGCGGGGGGCCTACAATGAGCAGTTCTTC. Amino acids: CSARWRGAYNEQFF.

The V gene is TRBV3-1, the J gene TRBJ2-7, with TRBD1 as a possible D gene (5 bases). Trimming left V 1 base short and J 2 bases short, with 12 bases between. Germline V gives CDR1 LGHDT, CDR2 YNNKEL (reference sequence). CDR3 length: 15 amino acids. The CDR3 nucleotides read TGTGCCAGCAGCCAAGTCCGGATGGGGCCCTACGAGCAGTACTTC. Translated: CASSQVRMGPYEQYF.

J is TRBJ1-6 and V is TRBV4-1; possibly TRBD1 for D (5 bases). Trimming removed 4 bases from V and 8 bases from J, with 24 bases in between. The CDR3 contains 18 residues. The germline gives CDR1 MGHRA, CDR2 YSYEKL. The CDR3 sequence: CASSPQGRTPGWDSPLHF. As DNA, the CDR3 is TGCGCCAGCAGCCCCCAGGGTCGTACCCCGGGGTGGGATTCACCCCTCCACTTT.

V is TRBV29-1 and J is TRBJ2-7; 7 bases fit TRBD2. The CDR3 consists of 15 residues. The V gene's germline CDR1 is SQVTM and CDR2 ANQGSEA. The junction had 10 bases not matched to a gene; V was cut back by 4 bases and J by 1 base. CDR3 DNA sequence: TGCAGCGTTGGATTGCGGGGGAGCCTTTCCTACGAGCAGTACTTC. This sequence encodes CSVGLRGSLSYEQYF.

This clonotype appeared once. The chain uses TRBV6-1 and TRBJ1-2, with D possibly TRBD1 on 5 matching bases. Per germline, CDR1 MNHNS and CDR2 SASEGT. The CDR3 length is 17 residues. V lost 7 bases to trimming and J lost 0 bases, with 21 bases between them. The CDR3 coding sequence is TGTGCCAGCAACGAACATGGGAGGGGACGGGCTAACTATGGCTACACCTTC. Amino acid sequence: CASNEHGRGRANYGYTF.

The genes are TRBV2 and TRBJ2-5; 7 bases map to TRBD1. J gave up 1 base and V 3 bases, and 5 bases lay outside the gene matches. CDR3 size: 15 residues. Germline CDR1 and CDR2: SNHLY and FYNNEI. The CDR3 reads CASSENRGFQETQYF. CDR3 nucleotides: TGTGCCAGCAGTGAGAACAGGGGTTTCCAAGAGACCCAGTACTTC.

This clonotype was seen only once. This chain uses TRBV3-1 with TRBJ2-1, with a possible D match to TRBD2 (6 bases). V lost 8 bases and J lost 3, with 17 bases in between. Germline V gene sequence: CDR1 LGHDT, CDR2 YNNKEL (reference sequence). CDR3 length: 15 amino acids. As DNA, the CDR3 is TGTGCCAGCGGCTCTCAGGGACTTAGCTACAATGAGCAGTTCTTC. This codes for CASGSQGLSYNEQFF.

The chain joins TRBV25-1 to TRBJ2-4, with D perhaps matching TRBD2 (6 bases). Trimming removed 4 bases at V and 0 bases at J, with 7 bases between. Germline V gives CDR1 MGHDK, CDR2 SYGVNS. CDR3 length: 14 amino acids. CDR3 region: CASSGSGAKNIQYF. The CDR3 DNA reads as TGTGCCAGCAGTGGTAGCGGAGCCAAAAACATTCAGTACTTC.

The V call is TRBV7-2, the J call TRBJ2-3, with 7 positions matching TRBD2. Looked up from germline, CDR1 is SGHTA and CDR2 is FQGNSA. There are 16 residues in the CDR3. The V segment lost 1 base and the J segment 4 bases; nucleotides outside the gene matches: 8. The CDR3 loop is CASSLEGGRMADTQYF. CDR3 nucleotide sequence: TGTGCCAGCAGCTTAGAGGGCGGGAGAATGGCAGATACGCAGTATTTT. The variable domain in full, completed from reference TRBV7-2 and TRBJ2-3, reads GAGVSQSPSNKVTEKGKDVELRCDPISGHTALYWYRQSLGQGLEFLIYFQGNSAPDKSGLPSDRFSAERTGGSVSTLTIQRTQQEDSAVYLCASSLEGGRMADTQYFGPGTRLTVL.

This clonotype was counted once. V and J are TRBV12-3 or TRBV12-4 and TRBJ2-2, with TRBD2 as a possible D gene (6 bases). The CDR3 contains 15 residues. Deletions cut 10 bases from V and 1 base from J, with 16 bases between. The CDR3 loop reads CANRPGLENTGELFF. The CDR3 DNA sequence: TGTGCCAACAGACCGGGACTCGAGAACACCGGGGAGCTGTTTTTT.

V is TRBV15 and J is TRBJ1-4; D not resolved. Germline V lookup: CDR1 LNHNV, CDR2 YYDKDF (reference sequence). Trimming took 1 base from V and 8 from J, leaving 8 bases between them. The CDR3 spans 13 residues. In DNA, the CDR3 is TGTGCCACCAGCAGAGGCGGTGGGGAAAAACTGTTTTTT. Residues: CATSRGGGEKLFF.

This chain joins TRBV18 and TRBJ1-1; D gene uncertain. CDR3 length equals 14 residues. From germline, CDR1 is KGHSH and CDR2 LQKENI. Trimming shortened V by 4 bases and J by 0 bases, and 9 bases separated the two germline ends. The CDR3 loop reads CASSRLDVNTEAFF. CDR3 coding DNA: TGTGCCAGCTCACGACTAGATGTGAACACTGAAGCTTTCTTT. The full variable domain, its missing parts supplied by reference TRBV18 and TRBJ1-1, is NAGVMQNPRHLVRRRGQEARLRCSPMKGHSHVYWYRQLPEEGLKFMVYLQKENIIDESGMPKERFSAEFPKEGPSILRIQQVVRGDSAAYFCASSRLDVNTEAFFGQGTRLTVV.

This chain links TRBV18 with TRBJ2-5, with D uncertain. The ends were cut back, 4 bases at V and 2 bases at J, with 8 bases in the middle. This CDR3 contains 13 residues. Germline CDR1 reads KGHSH; CDR2 reads LQKENI. The CDR3 DNA follows: TGTGCCAGCTCACTAAGCCAGCAAGAGACCCAGTACTTC. This codes for CASSLSQQETQYF.